Presented here are 28 T cell receptor beta chains from one specimen sequenced in a study of CD8+CD57+ T cells in acquired aplastic anemia. Profiling of TCR beta VDJ combinations and CDR3 sequences used genomic DNA as template. TCRdb ran MiXCR on the reads and lists one entry per CDR3 protein. The table records around 180,000 distinct CDR3 sequences, under 75% of them present only once. Specimen: sorted CD4+, CD8+, or CD8+CD57+ T cells (not recorded which) from PBMCs. The receptors were sampled from a human donor in good health.

The chain uses TRBV7-9 and TRBJ2-3, with D maybe TRBD2 (7 bases). V was cut by 1 base and J by 0 bases, with 17 bases left in between. The CDR3 extends over 18 amino acids. CDR1 SEHNR and CDR2 FQNEAQ come from the germline V gene (reference sequence). Written as DNA, the CDR3 is TGTGCCAGCAGCTTAGTAGGGGGTGGGACTACCAGCACAGATACGCAGTATTTT. This encodes CASSLVGGGTTSTDTQYF.

The rearrangement uses TRBV7-3 and TRBJ2-7, with a tentative D call TRBD2 (6 bases). The CDR3 sequence is 15 residues long. V lost 5 bases and J lost 5, with 19 bases in between. Germline V gene lookup returns CDR1 SGHTA and CDR2 FQGTGA. CDR3 in DNA: TGTGCCAGCAGCGTAGCGGATGGGGCGCCGGACGAGCAGTACTTC. Protein sequence: CASSVADGAPDEQYF.

At least ten counts were recorded for this clonotype. The gene calls are TRBV20-1 and TRBJ1-2; D uncertain. With 6 bases removed from V and 3 bases from J, the gap between germline ends came to 8 bases. Germline CDR1 reads DFQATT; CDR2 reads SNEGSKA (reference sequence). This CDR3 contains 11 residues. The CDR3 region is CSAPFYYGYTF. CDR3 DNA sequence: TGCAGTGCCCCGTTTTACTATGGCTACACCTTC.

The count of this clonotype is one. The V gene is TRBV5-1, the J gene TRBJ1-3, with no clear D. The CDR3 has 14 residues. Between the trimmed V and J ends, which lost 4 bases and 4 bases, there was a span of 12 bases. Germline values: CDR1 SGHRS, CDR2 YFSETQ. CDR3 nucleotide sequence: TGCGCCAGCAGCACCAACAGAACAGGAAACACCATATATTTT. Translating gives CASSTNRTGNTIYF. Drawing the rest from reference TRBV5-1 and TRBJ1-3, the complete variable domain is KAGVTQTPRYLIKTRGQQVTLSCSPISGHRSVSWYQQTPGQGLQFLFEYFSETQRNKGNFPGRFSGRQFSNSRSEMNVSTLELGDSALYLCASSTNRTGNTIYFGEGSWLTVV.

The chain links TRBV10-3 to TRBJ2-2, with no clear D. V was clipped by 3 bases and J by 5 bases, with 13 bases between them. The CDR3 loop spans 15 amino acids. Germline V gene lookup returns CDR1 ENHRY and CDR2 SYGVKD. The DNA for the CDR3 is TGTGCCATCAGTGATGGCGACATGAATACCGGGGAGCTGTTTTTT. The encoded protein is CAISDGDMNTGELFF.

This clonotype was seen repeatedly, ten times or more. The rearrangement joins TRBV19 to TRBJ2-1; 8 nucleotides align to TRBD1. The V and J ends lost 4 bases and 0 bases, in that order; junction bases with no gene match: 11. The CDR3 has 18 amino acids. Germline V gene sequence: CDR1 LNHDA, CDR2 SQIVND (reference sequence). The CDR3 DNA is TGTGCCAGTAGTACCCCCTTCACAGGGGGGAGCTCCTACAATGAGCAGTTCTTC. Amino acids: CASSTPFTGGSSYNEQFF. Full variable domain (missing parts from reference TRBV19 and TRBJ2-1): DGGITQSPKYLFRKEGQNVTLSCEQNLNHDAMYWYRQDPGQGLRLIYYSQIVNDFQKGDIAEGYSVSREKKESFPLTVTSAQKNPTAFYLCASSTPFTGGSSYNEQFFGPGTRLTVL.

This chain joins TRBV7-3 and TRBJ2-2; TRBD2 matches at 10 bases. The ends lost 1 base at V and 4 bases at J; junction bases unmatched: 3. The germline gives CDR1 SGHTA, CDR2 FQGTGA. The CDR3 loop spans 16 amino acids. CDR3: CASSLMASGGTGELFF. The CDR3 DNA sequence: TGTGCCAGCAGCTTAATGGCTAGCGGGGGCACCGGGGAGCTGTTTTTT.

This clonotype was seen at least ten times. J is TRBJ1-4 and V is TRBV6-5, with a weak D call TRBD1 (5 bases). Germline CDR1 MNHEY, CDR2 SVGAGI. The V and J ends lost 6 bases and 8 bases respectively, with 13 bases between them. The CDR3 spans 13 residues. The CDR3 nucleotides read TGTGCCAGCAGCTCAGGGTTATTGGAAAAACTGTTTTTT. Protein product: CASSSGLLEKLFF.

The V call is TRBV5-8, the J call TRBJ2-3; D may be TRBD2 (5 bases). V shed 5 bases and J shed 3 bases, with 10 bases lying between them. Germline values: CDR1 SGHTS, CDR2 YDEGEE. The CDR3 is 13 residues long. The CDR3 nucleotides are TGTGCCAGCAGATCCAGCGGAACAGATACGCAGTATTTT. Its translation is CASRSSGTDTQYF.

The V gene is TRBV2, the J gene TRBJ2-2; a weak D match, TRBD2 (6 bases). Trimming took 5 bases from V and 1 from J, leaving 11 bases between them. The CDR3 length is 15 residues. The germline V gene encodes CDR1 SNHLY and CDR2 FYNNEI. The DNA for the CDR3 is TGTGCCAGCAGTACCGGGAGACAGAACACCGGGGAGCTGTTTTTT. Translated: CASSTGRQNTGELFF.

This chain links TRBV15 with TRBJ1-1; 11 bases line up with TRBD1. This CDR3 is built from 18 residues. The J segment lost 5 bases and the V segment lost 2 bases, leaving 13 bases of the junction unmatched. Germline CDR1 is LNHNV and CDR2 is YYDKDF (reference sequence). CDR3 in amino acids: CATSRPFPGQGGATEAFF. For the CDR3, the DNA is TGTGCCACCAGCAGACCATTTCCGGGACAGGGGGGGGCTACTGAAGCTTTCTTT.

The chain links TRBV7-2 to TRBJ2-7, with TRBD2 as a possible D gene (5 bases). The CDR3 has 14 amino acids. Germline V gene data show CDR1 as SGHTA and CDR2 as FQGNSA. V was cut by 1 base and J by 3 bases, with 10 bases left in between. The CDR3 sequence: CASSLGGRLYEQYF. CDR3 DNA: TGTGCCAGCAGCTTAGGAGGGCGCCTCTACGAGCAGTACTTC.

The V and J genes are TRBV2 and TRBJ1-4, with 8 bases aligning to TRBD1. The CDR3 length is 17 residues. Germline V gene lookup returns CDR1 SNHLY and CDR2 FYNNEI. With V trimmed by 4 bases and J by 11 bases, 18 bases remained unmatched. The chain's CDR3 is CASSGYRGTGASRKLFF. The CDR3 nucleotides read TGTGCCAGCAGTGGTTACAGGGGGACGGGCGCCTCGAGGAAACTGTTTTTT.

The rearrangement uses TRBV7-6 and TRBJ2-7, with TRBD2 matching 8 bases. The CDR3 sequence is 14 residues long. CDR1 SGHVS and CDR2 FNYEAQ come from the germline V gene. V lost 5 bases to trimming and J lost 7 bases; unmatched junction nucleotides: 10. In nucleotides, the CDR3 is TGTGCCAGCAGCGTTAGCGGGGTGGGTGGTGAGCAGTACTTC. Translating it yields CASSVSGVGGEQYF.

This clonotype occurred many times. V usage is TRBV12-3 or TRBV12-4 and J usage is TRBJ2-2; D is ambiguous. V lost 4 bases and J 1 base, leaving 13 bases between the germline ends. The CDR3 extends over 16 amino acids. CDR3 DNA: TGTGCCAGCAGTTCGCCCCAAGCCATGAACACCGGGGAGCTGTTTTTT. It translates to CASSSPQAMNTGELFF.

The CDR3 DNA is TGTGCCAGCAGGACGACAGGGGCAGATACGCAGTATTTT. This translates into CASRTTGADTQYF. V gene TRBV28 combines with J gene TRBJ2-3; 8 nucleotides agree with TRBD1. CDR1 is MDHEN and CDR2 is SYDVKM in the germline V gene. This CDR3 spans 13 amino acids. The J segment lost 4 bases and the V segment lost 6 bases, leaving 3 bases of the junction unmatched.

The V call is TRBV9, the J call TRBJ2-7, with 9 bases that match TRBD2. With 1 base clipped from V and 4 bases from J, the junction kept 3 bases outside the gene matches. Germline CDR1 and CDR2: SGDLS and YYNGEE. The CDR3 extends over 14 amino acids. Here the CDR3 reads CASSVSSGGYEQYF. The CDR3 DNA reads TGTGCCAGCAGCGTATCCAGCGGGGGGTACGAGCAGTACTTC.

This clonotype was seen a handful of times. A single base separates this from a much larger clone, so it may be a read error. The CDR3 sequence: CASSIGAYNEHFF. CDR3 nucleotide sequence: TGTGCCAGTAGTATAGGGGCCTACAATGAGCATTTCTTC. J is TRBJ2-1 and V is TRBV19; D unresolved. The CDR3 is 13 residues long. Germline V lookup: CDR1 LNHDA, CDR2 SQIVND (reference sequence). The variable domain in full, completed from reference TRBV19 and TRBJ2-1, reads DGGITQSPKYLFRKEGQNVTLSCEQNLNHDAMYWYRQDPGQGLRLIYYSQIVNDFQKGDIAEGYSVSREKKESFPLTVTSAQKNPTAFYLCASSIGAYNEHFFGPGTRLTVL.

This clonotype was recorded many times. This chain uses TRBV5-1 with TRBJ2-5; D remains unclear. V lost 3 bases and J 1 base, leaving 1 base between the germline ends. CDR1 and CDR2 (germline): SGHRS, YFSETQ. This CDR3 is built from 11 residues. The CDR3 is CASSSQETQYF. The CDR3 bases are TGCGCCAGCAGCTCCCAAGAGACCCAGTACTTC.

This clonotype was picked up many times. The chain's CDR3 is CASRGTSGPNTGELFF. CDR3 sequence (DNA): TGTGCCAGCAGGGGGACTAGCGGGCCCAACACCGGGGAGCTGTTTTTT. The rearrangement uses TRBV11-2 and TRBJ2-2; 12 bases agree with TRBD2. The ends lost 6 bases at V and 2 bases at J; junction bases unmatched: 4. This CDR3 spans 16 amino acids. The germline V gene has CDR1 SGHAT and CDR2 FQNNGV.

The V call is TRBV7-9, the J call TRBJ2-5; D gene ambiguous. The germline gives CDR1 SEHNR, CDR2 FQNEAQ (reference sequence). V lost 4 bases to trimming and J lost 2 bases, with 14 bases between them. The CDR3 sequence is 15 residues long. The CDR3 spells CASSYALLGQETQYF. Written as DNA, the CDR3 is TGTGCCAGCAGCTATGCCCTATTGGGGCAAGAGACCCAGTACTTC.

At least ten counts were recorded for this clonotype. This chain uses TRBV29-1 with TRBJ2-3; D is unresolved. CDR1 SQVTM and CDR2 ANQGSEA come from the germline V gene. Trimming shortened V by 4 bases and J by 0 bases, and 5 bases separated the two germline ends. The CDR3 consists of 12 residues. The CDR3 DNA reads as TGCAGCGTTGTAACTAGCACAGATACGCAGTATTTT. Its translation: CSVVTSTDTQYF.

This clonotype occurred a few times. CDR3 loop: CASSFQLSSYNSPLHF. The DNA of the CDR3 is TGTGCCAGCAGCTTCCAGCTTAGCTCCTATAATTCACCCCTCCACTTT. V is TRBV7-8 and J is TRBJ1-6; D ambiguous. The V gene lost 3 bases and the J gene lost 0 bases, with 9 bases spanning the gap. The CDR3 is 16 amino acids. Per germline, CDR1 SGHVS and CDR2 FQNEAQ. Combining the CDR3 with reference TRBV7-8 and TRBJ1-6 gives the whole variable domain GAGVSQSPRYKVAKRGQDVALRCDPISGHVSLFWYQQALGQGPEFLTYFQNEAQLDKSGLPSDRFFAERPEGSVSTLKIQRTQQEDSAVYLCASSFQLSSYNSPLHFGNGTRLTVT.

This clonotype was counted a single time. The rearrangement uses TRBV2 and TRBJ1-5; 7 bases line up with TRBD1. Germline CDR1 is SNHLY and CDR2 is FYNNEI. After removal of 8 bases from V and 2 bases from J, the junction contained 0 bases not matched to a gene. The CDR3 consists of 12 residues. The CDR3 nucleotides are TGTGCCAGCGACAGGGGCAATCAGCCCCAGCATTTT. It codes for CASDRGNQPQHF.

The rearrangement links TRBV7-9 to TRBJ2-3, with 9 positions matching TRBD1. The CDR3 has 15 residues. Germline V gene data show CDR1 as SEHNR and CDR2 as FQNEAQ (reference sequence). With 5 bases clipped from V and 3 bases from J, the junction kept 6 bases outside the gene matches. CDR3 sequence: CASSRQGGDTDTQYF. The CDR3 coding sequence is TGTGCCAGCAGCCGACAGGGGGGTGATACAGATACGCAGTATTTT.

This clonotype was observed a handful of times. This chain links TRBV10-3 with TRBJ1-2; D perhaps matches TRBD1 (5 bases). Trimming took off 2 bases at V and 3 bases at J, with 13 bases between the two ends. Germline CDR1 and CDR2: ENHRY and SYGVKD. CDR3 length: 15 amino acids. CDR3 sequence (DNA): TGTGCCATCAGTGAGGCCAGGGAGGGATACTATGGCTACACCTTC. Translating gives CAISEAREGYYGYTF.

This clonotype has a count of ten or more. This chain joins TRBV6-1 and TRBJ1-1; D possibly corresponds to TRBD1 (6 bases). CDR3 length: 16 residues. Germline CDR1 is MNHNS and CDR2 is SASEGT. The V end was cut by 3 bases, the J end by 1 base, with 15 bases between. The CDR3 DNA reads as TGTGCCAGCAGTGATTTACAGGGCTCGGGGAACACTGAAGCTTTCTTT. It specifies CASSDLQGSGNTEAFF.

This chain uses TRBV7-2 with TRBJ2-3; D remains ambiguous. This CDR3 region has 12 residues. V was trimmed by 4 bases and J by 2 bases, leaving 4 bases between them. Germline V gene sequence: CDR1 SGHTA, CDR2 FQGNSA. CDR3 in amino acids: CASSSLTDTQYF. The CDR3 nucleotides read TGTGCCAGCAGCTCCCTCACAGATACGCAGTATTTT.